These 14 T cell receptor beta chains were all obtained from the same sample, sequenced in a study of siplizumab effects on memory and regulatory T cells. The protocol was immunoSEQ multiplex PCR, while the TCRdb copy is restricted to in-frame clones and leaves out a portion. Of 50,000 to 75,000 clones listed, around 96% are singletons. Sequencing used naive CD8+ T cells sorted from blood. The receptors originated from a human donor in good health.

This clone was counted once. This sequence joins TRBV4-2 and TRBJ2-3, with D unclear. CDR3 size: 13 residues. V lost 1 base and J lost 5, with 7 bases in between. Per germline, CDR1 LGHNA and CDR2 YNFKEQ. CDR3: CASSQVLGDTQYF. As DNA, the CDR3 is TGTGCCAGCAGCCAAGTGCTAGGAGATACGCAGTATTTT.

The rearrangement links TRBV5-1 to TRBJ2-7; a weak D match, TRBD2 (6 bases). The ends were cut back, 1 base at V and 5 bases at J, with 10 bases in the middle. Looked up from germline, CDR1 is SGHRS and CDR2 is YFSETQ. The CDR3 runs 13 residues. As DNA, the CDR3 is TGCGCCAGCAGCTTGACCCCGGGGGACGAGCAGTACTTC. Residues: CASSLTPGDEQYF. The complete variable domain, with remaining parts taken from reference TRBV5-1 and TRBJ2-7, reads KAGVTQTPRYLIKTRGQQVTLSCSPISGHRSVSWYQQTPGQGLQFLFEYFSETQRNKGNFPGRFSGRQFSNSRSEMNVSTLELGDSALYLCASSLTPGDEQYFGPGTRLTVT.

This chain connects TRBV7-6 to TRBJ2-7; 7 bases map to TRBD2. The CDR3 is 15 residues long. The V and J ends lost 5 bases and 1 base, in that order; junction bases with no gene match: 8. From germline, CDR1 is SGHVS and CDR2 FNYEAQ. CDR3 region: CASSRSQAGSYEQYF. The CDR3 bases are TGTGCCAGCAGCCGAAGTCAAGCGGGGTCCTACGAGCAGTACTTC.

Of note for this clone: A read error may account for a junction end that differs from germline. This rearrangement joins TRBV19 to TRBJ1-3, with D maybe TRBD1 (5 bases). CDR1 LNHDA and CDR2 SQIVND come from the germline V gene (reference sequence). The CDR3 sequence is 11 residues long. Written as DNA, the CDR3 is TGTGCCAGTATAGGGGACCTTCAGCCCACTTTT. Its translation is CASIGDLQPTF. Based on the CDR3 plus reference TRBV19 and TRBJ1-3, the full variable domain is DGGITQSPKYLFRKEGQNVTLSCEQNLNHDAMYWYRQDPGQGLRLIYYSQIVNDFQKGDIAEGYSVSREKKESFPLTVTSAQKNPTAFYLCASIGDLQPTFGEGSWLTVV.

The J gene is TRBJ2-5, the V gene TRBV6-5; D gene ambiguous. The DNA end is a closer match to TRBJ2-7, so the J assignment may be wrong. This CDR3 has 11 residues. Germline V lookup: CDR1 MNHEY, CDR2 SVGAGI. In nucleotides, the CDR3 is TGTGCCAGCAGCTCCAGCTTCGAGCAGTACTTC. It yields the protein CASSSSFEQYF.

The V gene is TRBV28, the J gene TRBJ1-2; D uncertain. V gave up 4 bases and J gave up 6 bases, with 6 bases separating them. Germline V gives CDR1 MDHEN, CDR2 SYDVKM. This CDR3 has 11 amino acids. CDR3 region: CASSSLNGYTF. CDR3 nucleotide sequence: TGTGCCAGCAGTTCACTAAATGGCTACACCTTC.

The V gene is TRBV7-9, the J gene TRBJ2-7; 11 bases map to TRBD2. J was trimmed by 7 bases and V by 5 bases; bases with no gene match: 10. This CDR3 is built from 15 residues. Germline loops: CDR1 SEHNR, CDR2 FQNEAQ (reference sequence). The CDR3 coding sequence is TGTGCCAGCAGCCCCCGGATAGCGGGGGGGCTGGAGCAGTACTTC. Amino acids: CASSPRIAGGLEQYF.

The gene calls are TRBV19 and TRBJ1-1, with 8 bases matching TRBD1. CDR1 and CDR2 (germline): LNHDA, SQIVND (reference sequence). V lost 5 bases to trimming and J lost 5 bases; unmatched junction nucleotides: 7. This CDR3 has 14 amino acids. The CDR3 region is CASSPGQGGTEAFF. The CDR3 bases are TGTGCCAGTAGTCCTGGACAGGGCGGAACTGAAGCTTTCTTT.

This chain's CDR3 is CASSLALQETQYF. CDR3 nucleotides: TGTGCCAGCAGCTTAGCGCTCCAAGAGACCCAGTACTTC. V gene TRBV7-7 combines with J gene TRBJ2-5; D remains unclear. The CDR3 runs 13 residues. Trimming cost V 0 bases and J 1 base, with 3 bases left between them. Germline V gene data show CDR1 as SSHAT and CDR2 as FNYEAQ (reference sequence). The entire variable domain, with the rest obtained from reference TRBV7-7 and TRBJ2-5, is as follows: GAGVSQSPRYKVTKRGQDVTLRCDPISSHATLYWYQQALGQGPEFLTYFNYEAQPDKSGLPSDRFSAERPEGSISTLTIQRTEQRDSAMYRCASSLALQETQYFGPGTRLLVL.

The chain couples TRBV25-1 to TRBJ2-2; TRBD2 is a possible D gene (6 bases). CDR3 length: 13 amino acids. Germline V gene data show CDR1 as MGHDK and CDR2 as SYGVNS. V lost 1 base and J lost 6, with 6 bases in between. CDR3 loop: CASSEWGAGELFF. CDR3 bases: TGTGCCAGCAGTGAATGGGGGGCCGGGGAGCTGTTTTTT.

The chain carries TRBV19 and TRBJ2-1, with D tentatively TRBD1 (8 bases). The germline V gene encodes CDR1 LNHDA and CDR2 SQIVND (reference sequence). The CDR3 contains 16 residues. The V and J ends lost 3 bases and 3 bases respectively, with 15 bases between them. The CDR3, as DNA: TGTGCCAGTAGTATTGATACAGGGGGGGTCTACAATGAGCAGTTCTTC. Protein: CASSIDTGGVYNEQFF.

Here the CDR3 reads CASNLQGSTEAFF. CDR3 nucleotide sequence: TGTGCCAGCAACCTACAGGGGAGTACTGAAGCTTTCTTT. The J gene is TRBJ1-1, the V gene TRBV27, with TRBD1 matching over 7 bases. Germline lookup yields CDR1 MNHEY and CDR2 SMNVEV (reference sequence). V trimming: 7 bases; J trimming: 5 bases; junction bases outside the gene matches: 7. This CDR3 is 13 amino acids long.

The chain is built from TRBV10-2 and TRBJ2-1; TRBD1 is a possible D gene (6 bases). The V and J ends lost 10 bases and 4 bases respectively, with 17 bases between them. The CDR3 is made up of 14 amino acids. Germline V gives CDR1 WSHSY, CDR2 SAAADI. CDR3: CATQGKGGYNEQFF. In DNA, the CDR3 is TGCGCCACACAGGGAAAAGGTGGTTACAATGAGCAGTTCTTC.

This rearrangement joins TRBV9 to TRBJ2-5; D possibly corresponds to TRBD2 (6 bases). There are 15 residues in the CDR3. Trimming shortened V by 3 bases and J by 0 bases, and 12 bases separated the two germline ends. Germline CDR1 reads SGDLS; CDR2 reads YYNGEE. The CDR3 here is CASSDGSGYQETQYF. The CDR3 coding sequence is TGTGCCAGCAGCGATGGGAGCGGGTACCAAGAGACCCAGTACTTC.